This TCR beta chain was sequenced during a study of shared clonotypes between healthy human individuals. Whole-study findings and limits: Naive subsets tended to show greater estimated richness than memory subsets. The low donor count limited represented genetic and exposure-history diversity.

In the study's own analysis: There were no quality scores in the junction-only immunoSEQ sequences, so filtering differed. Assay used: immunoSEQ multiplex PCR; TCRdb lists only in-frame clones, some missing. V and J calls and clone size are given by that table; D and trimming were obtained from the DNA. The table lists around 1.5 million clones, 95% to 99% of them singletons. Adult Caucasians living in Nashville, Tennessee made up all of the donors. About this clone itself: Its antigen remains unidentified.

The germline gives CDR1 LGHNA, CDR2 YSLEER. The CDR3 spans 15 residues. Trimming left V 0 bases short and J 3 bases short, with 12 bases between. The TCR sequence derives from a man younger than 40 in good health. This chain uses TRBV4-3 with TRBJ2-7; tentative D call: TRBD2 (7 bases). Material: naive CD4+ T cells sorted from blood. Subset here: CD45RA+ positively selected. This chain's CDR3 is CASSQEAGEGYEQYF. In nucleotides, the CDR3 is TGCGCCAGCAGCCAAGAGGCAGGGGAGGGCTACGAGCAGTACTTC.